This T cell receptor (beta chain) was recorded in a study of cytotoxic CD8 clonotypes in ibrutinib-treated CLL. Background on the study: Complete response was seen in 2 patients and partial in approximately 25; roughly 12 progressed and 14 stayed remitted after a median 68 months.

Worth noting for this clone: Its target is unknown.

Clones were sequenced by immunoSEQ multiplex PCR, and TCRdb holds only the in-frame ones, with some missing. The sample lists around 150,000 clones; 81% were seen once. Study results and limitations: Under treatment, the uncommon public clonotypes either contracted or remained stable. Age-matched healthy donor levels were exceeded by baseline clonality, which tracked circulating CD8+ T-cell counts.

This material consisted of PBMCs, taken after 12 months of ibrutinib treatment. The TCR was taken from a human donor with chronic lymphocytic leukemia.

CDR3 protein: CATSRDWGATNEAFF. The CDR3 DNA follows: TGTGCCACCAGCAGAGATTGGGGGGCCACCAATGAAGCTTTCTTT. The J gene is TRBJ1-1, the V gene TRBV15; TRBD1 is a possible D gene (6 bases). Germline CDR1 LNHNV, CDR2 YYDKDF (reference sequence). Trimming pared 0 bases from V and 7 bases from J, leaving 15 bases between. The CDR3 totals 15 residues.